Listed below are T cell receptor beta chains from one sample, sequenced in a study of blood T cell repertoires in COVID-19. Profiled with immunoSEQ multiplex PCR; TCRdb holds only in-frame clones, not every one. The repertoire includes 95,000 to 110,000 clones, roughly nine tenths of them detected once, and 5.1% sits in the top ten. What was sequenced was peripheral blood. All receptors derive from a human donor in a cohort sampled during active COVID-19. The conserved cysteine and the conserved F or W are not part of the CDR3 here. Clone size is stated in some rows and not others, as once, few, many or a class when expanded.

13	TRBV15	NA	TRBJ2-7	ATSREGGRGYEQY
14	TRBV28	NA	TRBJ1-2	ASSLYPDDREHGYT
11	TRBV11-2	NA	TRBJ2-1	ASSPPAGAEQF
14	TRBV28	once	TRBJ1-5	ASSPKGQYMDQPQH
9	TRBV10-3	NA	TRBJ2-7	AAGLPYEQY
12	TRBV9	NA	TRBJ1-6	ASSETGGYSPLH
13	TRBV30	NA	TRBJ2-7	AWRNSGTGLYEQY
12	TRBV5-8	NA	TRBJ1-1	ASNLGLRGTEAF
13	TRBV18	NA	TRBJ2-7	ASSRPGRGGSEQY
14	TRBV5-1	once	TRBJ1-2	ASSLGRGQGNNGYT
10	TRBV10-3	NA	TRBJ1-1	AISAGQYEAF
13	TRBV7-2	once	TRBJ1-2	ASSTSGQDSYGYT
13	TRBV3-1/TRBV3-2	NA	TRBJ2-1	ASSQTTSGNNEQF
11	TRBV14	NA	TRBJ1-2	ASSQDHFYGYT
12	TRBV5-1	few	TRBJ1-1	ASSLGPGGSEAF
12	TRBV30	NA	TRBJ1-3	AWSQGVEGNTIY
11	TRBV6-1	NA	TRBJ1-2	ASSEEQGQGYT
15	TRBV9	NA	TRBJ2-5	ASSSRQGAGYQETQY
11	TRBV3-1/TRBV3-2	NA	TRBJ1-2	ASSQGRGGGYT
11	TRBV9	NA	TRBJ2-3	ASSVASTDTQY
16	TRBV3-1/TRBV3-2	NA	TRBJ2-4	ASSRTEGGRLAKNIQY
17	TRBV18	NA	TRBJ2-5	ASSPRQRGGLDSQETQY
11	TRBV19	few	TRBJ2-7	ASSITGNHEQY
14	TRBV4-1	NA	TRBJ2-7	ASSQPTSGGSYEQY
9	TRBV10-3	NA	TRBJ1-2	AISDRGSYT
12	TRBV30	NA	TRBJ1-2	AWTVGGGAHGYT
14	TRBV5-6	once	TRBJ1-5	ASSLGGRGNIQPQH
12	TRBV11-2	NA	TRBJ2-7	ASSLAQMTYEQY
16	TRBV4-1	NA	TRBJ2-5	ASSSGLAGGRGQETQY
13	TRBV19	NA	TRBJ2-3	ASSMGLAGVDTQY
11	TRBV5-1	NA	TRBJ2-7	ASSSQGSYEQY
14	TRBV9	NA	TRBJ2-2	ASSVRGDRVSGELF
17	TRBV11-3	NA	TRBJ2-1	ASSSRLAGGFSSYNEQF
12	TRBV27	NA	TRBJ1-1	ASRIQGRNTEAF
12	TRBV19	NA	TRBJ2-4	ASSIMGGGNIQY
17	TRBV6-6	NA	TRBJ1-5	ASSRISGPGGASNQPQH
14	TRBV28	NA	TRBJ2-7	ASSRTVLLSSYEQY
13	TRBV10-3	once	TRBJ2-3	AISESLGSTDTQY
12	TRBV6-5	NA	TRBJ2-3	ASRRTGSSYEQY
19	TRBV18	NA	TRBJ1-5	ASSPPFWAGGVSFFFQPQH